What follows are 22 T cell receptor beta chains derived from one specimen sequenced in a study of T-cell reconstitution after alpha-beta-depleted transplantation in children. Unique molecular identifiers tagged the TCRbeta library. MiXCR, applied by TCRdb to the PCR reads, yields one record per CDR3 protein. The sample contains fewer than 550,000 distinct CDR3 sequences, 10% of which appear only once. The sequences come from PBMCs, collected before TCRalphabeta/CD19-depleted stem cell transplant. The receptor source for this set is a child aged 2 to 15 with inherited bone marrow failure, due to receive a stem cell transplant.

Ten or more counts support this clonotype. The CDR3 DNA reads as TGCGCCAGCAGCGCGGGGACTAGCGGGAGGGCCTCCTACAATGAGCAGTTCTTC. Its protein is CASSAGTSGRASYNEQFF. The V and J genes are TRBV5-1 and TRBJ2-1; 16 bases agree with TRBD2. V trimming: 4 bases; J trimming: 0 bases; junction bases outside the gene matches: 4. CDR3 size: 18 residues. CDR1 and CDR2 (germline): SGHRS, YFSETQ.

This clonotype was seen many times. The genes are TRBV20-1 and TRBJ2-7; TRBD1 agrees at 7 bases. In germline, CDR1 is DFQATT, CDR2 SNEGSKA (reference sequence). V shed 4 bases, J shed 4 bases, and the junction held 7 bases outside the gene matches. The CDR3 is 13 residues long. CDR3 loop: CSATRQGGYEQYF. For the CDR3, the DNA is TGCAGTGCTACGCGACAGGGCGGTTACGAGCAGTACTTC.

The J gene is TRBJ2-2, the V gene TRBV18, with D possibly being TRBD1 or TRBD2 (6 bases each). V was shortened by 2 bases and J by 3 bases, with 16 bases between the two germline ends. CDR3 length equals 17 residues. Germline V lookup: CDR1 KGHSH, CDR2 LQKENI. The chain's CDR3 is CASSPSGGAGYTGELFF. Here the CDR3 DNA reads TGTGCCAGCTCACCATCCGGGGGCGCTGGGTACACCGGGGAGCTGTTTTTT.

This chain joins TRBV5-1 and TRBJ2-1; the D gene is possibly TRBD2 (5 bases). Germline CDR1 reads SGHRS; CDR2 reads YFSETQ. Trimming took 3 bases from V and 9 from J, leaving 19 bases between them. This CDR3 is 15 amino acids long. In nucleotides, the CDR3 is TGCGCCAGCAGCTCCCTGTCGTCCGGACGGGGTGAGCAGTTCTTC. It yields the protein CASSSLSSGRGEQFF.

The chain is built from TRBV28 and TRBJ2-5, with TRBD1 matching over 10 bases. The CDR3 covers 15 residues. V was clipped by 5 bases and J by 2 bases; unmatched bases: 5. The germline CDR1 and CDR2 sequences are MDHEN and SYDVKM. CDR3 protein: CASSDDRGPQETQYF. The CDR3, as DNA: TGTGCCAGCAGTGACGACAGGGGGCCGCAAGAGACCCAGTACTTC.

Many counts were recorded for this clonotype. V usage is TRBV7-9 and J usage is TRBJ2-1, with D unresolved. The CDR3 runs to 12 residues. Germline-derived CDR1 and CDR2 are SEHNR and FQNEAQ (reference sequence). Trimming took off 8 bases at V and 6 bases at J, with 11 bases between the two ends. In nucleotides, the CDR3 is TGTGCCAGCCGGAGCTCGGGCAATGAGCAGTTCTTC. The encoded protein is CASRSSGNEQFF.

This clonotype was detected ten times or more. The CDR3, as DNA: TGTGCCAGCAGCCCCCGGGACAGCCCTACCGGTACGCAGTATTTT. Encoded protein: CASSPRDSPTGTQYF. This chain uses TRBV7-8 with TRBJ2-3; 7 bases agree with TRBD1. Germline assignment: CDR1 SGHVS and CDR2 FQNEAQ. This CDR3 has 15 amino acids. The trim removed 5 bases at V and 8 bases at J, leaving 13 bases unmatched.

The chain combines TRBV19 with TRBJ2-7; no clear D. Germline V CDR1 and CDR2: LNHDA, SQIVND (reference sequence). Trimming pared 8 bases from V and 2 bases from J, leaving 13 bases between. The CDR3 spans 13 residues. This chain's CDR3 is CASSPGSAYEQYF. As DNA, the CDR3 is TGTGCCAGTTCCCCCGGTTCGGCCTACGAGCAGTACTTC.

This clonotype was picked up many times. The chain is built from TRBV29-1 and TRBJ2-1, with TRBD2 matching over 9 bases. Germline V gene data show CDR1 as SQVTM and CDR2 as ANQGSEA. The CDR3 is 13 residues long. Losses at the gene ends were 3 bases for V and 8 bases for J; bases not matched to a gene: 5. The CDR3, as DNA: TGCAGCGTTGACGGCGGGAGGGCCGATGAGCAGTTCTTC. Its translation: CSVDGGRADEQFF.

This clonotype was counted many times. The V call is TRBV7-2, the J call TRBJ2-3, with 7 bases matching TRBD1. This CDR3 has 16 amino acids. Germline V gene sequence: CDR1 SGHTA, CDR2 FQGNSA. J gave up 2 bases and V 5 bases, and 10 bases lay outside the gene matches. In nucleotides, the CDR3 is TGTGCCAGCAGCGCGGCCAGGGGGAGCTACACAGATACGCAGTATTTT. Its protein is CASSAARGSYTDTQYF.

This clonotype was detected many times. CDR3 coding DNA: TGTGCCTGGAGTCGACCAGGGGGCACTGAAGCTTTCTTT. It encodes CAWSRPGGTEAFF. The rearrangement joins TRBV30 to TRBJ1-1, with 7 bases identical to TRBD1. CDR3 length: 13 residues. Per germline, CDR1 GTSNPN and CDR2 SVGIG (reference sequence). V lost 2 bases, J lost 4 bases, and 4 bases stayed unmatched.

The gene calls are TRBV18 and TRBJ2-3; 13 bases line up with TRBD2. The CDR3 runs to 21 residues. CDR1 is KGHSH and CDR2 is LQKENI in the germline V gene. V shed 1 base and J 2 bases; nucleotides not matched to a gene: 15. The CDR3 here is CASSPRRGTSGIPRDTDTQYF. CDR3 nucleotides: TGTGCCAGCTCACCACGTCGAGGGACTAGCGGGATCCCAAGAGACACAGATACGCAGTATTTT.

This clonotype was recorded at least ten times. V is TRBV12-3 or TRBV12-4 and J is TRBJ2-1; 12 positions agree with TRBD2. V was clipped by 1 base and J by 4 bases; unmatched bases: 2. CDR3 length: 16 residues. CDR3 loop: CASSLELAGGYNEQFF. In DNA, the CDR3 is TGTGCCAGCAGTTTAGAGCTAGCGGGAGGGTACAATGAGCAGTTCTTC.

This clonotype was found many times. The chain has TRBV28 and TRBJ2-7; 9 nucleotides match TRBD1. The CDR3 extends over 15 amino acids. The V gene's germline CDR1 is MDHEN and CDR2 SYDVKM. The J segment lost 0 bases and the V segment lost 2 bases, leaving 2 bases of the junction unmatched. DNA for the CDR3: TGTGCCAGCAGTTTACTGGGACAGGGCTCCTACGAGCAGTACTTC. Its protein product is CASSLLGQGSYEQYF. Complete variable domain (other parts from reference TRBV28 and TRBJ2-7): DVKVTQSSRYLVKRTGEKVFLECVQDMDHENMFWYRQDPGLGLRLIYFSYDVKMKEKGDIPEGYSVSREKKERFSLILESASTNQTSMYLCASSLLGQGSYEQYFGPGTRLTVT.

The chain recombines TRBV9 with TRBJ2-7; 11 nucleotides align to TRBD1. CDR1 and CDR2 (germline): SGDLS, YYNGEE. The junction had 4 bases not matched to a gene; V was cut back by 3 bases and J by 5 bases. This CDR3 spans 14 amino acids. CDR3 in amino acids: CASSGEGQGDEQYF. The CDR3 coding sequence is TGTGCCAGCAGCGGAGAGGGACAGGGGGACGAGCAGTACTTC.

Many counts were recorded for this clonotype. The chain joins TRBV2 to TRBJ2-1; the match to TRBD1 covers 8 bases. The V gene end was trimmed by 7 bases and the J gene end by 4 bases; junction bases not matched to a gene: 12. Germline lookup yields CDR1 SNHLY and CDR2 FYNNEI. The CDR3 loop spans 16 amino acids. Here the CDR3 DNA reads TGTGCCAGCACGAACCTGGCAGGGGGCAGATACAATGAGCAGTTCTTC. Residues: CASTNLAGGRYNEQFF.

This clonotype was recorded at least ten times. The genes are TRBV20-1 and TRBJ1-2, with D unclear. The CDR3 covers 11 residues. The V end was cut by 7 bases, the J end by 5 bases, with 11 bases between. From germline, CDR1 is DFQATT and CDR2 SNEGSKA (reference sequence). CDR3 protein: CSVALRYGYTF. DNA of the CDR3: TGCAGTGTCGCCCTACGATATGGCTACACCTTC.

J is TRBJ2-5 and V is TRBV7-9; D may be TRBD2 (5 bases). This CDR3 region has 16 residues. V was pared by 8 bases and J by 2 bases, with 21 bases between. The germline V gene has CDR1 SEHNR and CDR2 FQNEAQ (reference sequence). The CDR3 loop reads CASGPLPSDFQETQYF. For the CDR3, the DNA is TGTGCCAGCGGTCCCCTCCCATCGGACTTTCAAGAGACCCAGTACTTC.

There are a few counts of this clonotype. The CDR3 nucleotides read TGTGCCAGCAGCCTGGGGGGGGGCAGGACCATCTACGAGCAGTACTTC. Residues: CASSLGGGRTIYEQYF. V is TRBV5-6 and J is TRBJ2-7; possible D gene TRBD2, 7 bases. V was trimmed by 4 bases and J by 3 bases, leaving 20 bases between them. The CDR3 covers 16 residues. Germline loops: CDR1 SGHDT, CDR2 YYEEEE.

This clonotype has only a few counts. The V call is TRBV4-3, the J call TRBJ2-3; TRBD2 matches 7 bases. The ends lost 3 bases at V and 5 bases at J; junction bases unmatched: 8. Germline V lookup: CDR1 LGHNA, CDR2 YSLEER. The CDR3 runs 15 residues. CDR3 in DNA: TGCGCCAGCAGCCAGGGGGTCGCTAGCGGAGATACGCAGTATTTT. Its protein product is CASSQGVASGDTQYF.

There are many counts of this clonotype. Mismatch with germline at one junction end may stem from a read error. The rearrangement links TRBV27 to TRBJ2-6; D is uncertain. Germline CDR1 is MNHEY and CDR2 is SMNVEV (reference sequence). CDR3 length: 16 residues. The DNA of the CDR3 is TGTGCCAGCAGTTTATATGACACTTCTGGGTCCAACGTCCTGACTTTC. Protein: CASSLYDTSGSNVLTF.

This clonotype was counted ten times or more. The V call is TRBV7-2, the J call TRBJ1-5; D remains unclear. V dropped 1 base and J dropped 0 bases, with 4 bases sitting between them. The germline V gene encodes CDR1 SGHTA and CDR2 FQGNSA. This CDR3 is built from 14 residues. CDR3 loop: CASSLGFSNQPQHF. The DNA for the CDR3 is TGTGCCAGCAGCTTAGGTTTTAGCAATCAGCCCCAGCATTTT.